The 20 T cell receptor beta chains listed next were all sequenced from one sample in a study of neurological immune-mediated disorders (dated by TCRdb to about 2019). Receptor libraries were prepared by 5' RACE. The sequencer listed for this sample is Illumina HiSeq 2500. Using fastp trimming at Q25 and MiXCR clonotype assembly, TCRdb reanalyzed the public sequencing data and kept in-frame beta chains. Entries that share a CDR3 protein sequence are merged under the most common genes and DNA. The sample table shows roughly 100,000 distinct CDR3 sequences, and roughly 4% are seen once. The ten largest clones represent under 6.5% of the sample. Sequences were obtained from PBMCs. Receptor source: a woman aged 18-29 years with multiple sclerosis.

In the case of this clonotype: This may arise from a read error, as a much more abundant clone is one base away. V and J are TRBV20-1 and TRBJ2-1; D may be TRBD1 or TRBD2 (5 bases each). Germline V gene data show CDR1 as DFQATT and CDR2 as SNEGSKA (reference sequence). CDR3 length: 17 amino acids. The CDR3: CSARDNSGTYSYNAQFF. The CDR3 nucleotides read TGCAGTGCTAGGGATAATTCCGGGACGTACTCCTACAATGCGCAGTTCTTC.

This clonotype showed up many times. This rearrangement joins TRBV5-1 to TRBJ2-7; no clear D. This CDR3 region has 13 residues. V was cut by 4 bases and J by 4 bases, with 12 bases left in between. Germline lookup yields CDR1 SGHRS and CDR2 YFSETQ. The CDR3, as DNA: TGCGCCAGCAGCCCCGGGCTGACGTACGAGCAGTACTTC. It specifies CASSPGLTYEQYF.

This clonotype was observed many times. The genes are TRBV5-1 and TRBJ2-1; TRBD2 matches at 10 bases. The V gene end was trimmed by 4 bases and the J gene end by 6 bases; junction bases not matched to a gene: 16. The germline V gene encodes CDR1 SGHRS and CDR2 YFSETQ. The CDR3 has 18 amino acids. This CDR3 reads CASSGGPYLAGAINEQFF. CDR3 in DNA: TGCGCCAGCAGCGGAGGACCGTATCTAGCGGGGGCCATCAATGAGCAGTTCTTC.

In its sample, this clonotype was seen many times. The chain recombines TRBV5-1 with TRBJ2-1; D is perhaps TRBD1 or TRBD2 (5 bases each). Germline CDR1 is SGHRS and CDR2 is YFSETQ. Trimming removed 4 bases at V and 9 bases at J, with 17 bases between. This CDR3 is built from 14 residues. The CDR3 DNA reads TGCGCCAGCAGCCTGGGGGTACAGACGGGTGAGCAGTTCTTC. Translated: CASSLGVQTGEQFF.

The sample holds many counts of this clonotype. The chain carries TRBV20-1 and TRBJ2-7, with 14 bases that match TRBD2. V was pared by 3 bases and J by 5 bases, with 0 bases of the junction left unmatched. The length of the CDR3 is 13 residues. The germline CDR1 and CDR2 sequences are DFQATT and SNEGSKA (reference sequence). The CDR3 DNA follows: TGCAGTGCTAGGACTAGCGGGAGGGACGAGCAGTACTTC. Its translation is CSARTSGRDEQYF.

This clonotype was observed many times. J is TRBJ2-3 and V is TRBV5-1; no clear D. There are 15 residues in the CDR3. Germline V lookup: CDR1 SGHRS, CDR2 YFSETQ. V lost 0 bases to trimming and J lost 0 bases, with 8 bases between them. The CDR3 nucleotides are TGCGCCAGCAGCTTGGCTTCTGTAAGCACAGATACGCAGTATTTT. This sequence encodes CASSLASVSTDTQYF.

This clonotype showed up just a few times. V is TRBV30 and J is TRBJ2-1, with D possibly matching TRBD2 (6 bases). This CDR3 region has 13 residues. The V and J ends lost 1 base and 9 bases respectively, with 13 bases between them. Germline values: CDR1 GTSNPN, CDR2 SVGIG (reference sequence). The CDR3 reads CAWSATSGSEQFF. DNA of the CDR3: TGTGCCTGGAGTGCGACTAGTGGGTCTGAGCAGTTCTTC. The full variable domain, in which reference TRBV30 and TRBJ2-1 provide the parts outside the CDR3, is SQTIHQWPATLVQPVGSPLSLECTVEGTSNPNLYWYRQAAGRGLQLLFYSVGIGQISSEVPQNLSASRPQDRQFILSSKKLLLSDSGFYLCAWSATSGSEQFFGPGTRLTVL.

This clonotype was detected ten times or more. This chain uses TRBV20-1 with TRBJ1-4; 12 bases line up with TRBD1. V lost 2 bases to trimming and J lost 5 bases; unmatched junction nucleotides: 9. Looked up from germline, CDR1 is DFQATT and CDR2 is SNEGSKA (reference sequence). The CDR3 extends over 17 amino acids. Here the CDR3 DNA reads TGCAGTGCTAGAAGGGACAGGGGGCGCGGGTTAAATGAAAAACTGTTTTTT. Protein sequence: CSARRDRGRGLNEKLFF.

This clonotype was picked up many times. The V gene is TRBV7-6, the J gene TRBJ2-1; D is ambiguous. The germline V gene encodes CDR1 SGHVS and CDR2 FNYEAQ. This CDR3 comprises 13 residues. Trimming removed 1 base from V and 6 bases from J, with 7 bases in between. The CDR3 reads CASSLGHTNEQFF. The CDR3 DNA reads TGTGCCAGCAGCTTAGGCCACACCAATGAGCAGTTCTTC.

This clonotype was found a few times. The chain carries TRBV11-1 and TRBJ2-7; 8 nucleotides align to TRBD2. Trimming removed 3 bases from V and 0 bases from J; junction bases left unmatched: 4. CDR1 is SGHAT and CDR2 is FQDESV in the germline V gene (reference sequence). The CDR3 consists of 15 residues. Here the CDR3 reads CASSLDSGASYEQYF. As DNA, the CDR3 is TGTGCCAGCAGCTTGGATAGCGGGGCCTCCTACGAGCAGTACTTC.

This clonotype has ten or more counts. The gene calls are TRBV7-3 and TRBJ2-3; 9 bases line up with TRBD2. In germline, CDR1 is SGHTA, CDR2 FQGTGA. V trimming: 5 bases; J trimming: 3 bases; junction bases outside the gene matches: 9. The CDR3 consists of 16 residues. The CDR3 loop reads CASSPFSGRLTDTQYF. CDR3 bases: TGTGCCAGCAGCCCCTTTAGCGGGAGATTGACAGATACGCAGTATTTT.

This clonotype was counted many times. The V gene is TRBV20-1, the J gene TRBJ1-2; 8 bases are shared with TRBD1. J lost 5 bases, V lost 3 bases, and 8 bases had no gene match. The V gene's germline CDR1 is DFQATT and CDR2 SNEGSKA (reference sequence). CDR3 size: 14 residues. CDR3 amino acids: CSASETGVAYGYTF. As DNA, the CDR3 is TGCAGTGCTAGTGAGACAGGGGTAGCATATGGCTACACCTTC.

At least ten counts were recorded for this clonotype. The J gene is TRBJ1-2, the V gene TRBV7-9, with D possibly TRBD1 on 5 matching bases. This CDR3 is built from 14 residues. V was shortened by 5 bases and J by 3 bases, with 13 bases between the two germline ends. CDR1 SEHNR and CDR2 FQNEAQ come from the germline V gene (reference sequence). The CDR3 DNA sequence: TGTGCCAGCAGCCCTCCAGGGTCGGACTATGGCTACACCTTC. This encodes CASSPPGSDYGYTF.

This clonotype appeared many times. For the CDR3, the DNA is TGCAGTGCTACCCCCGGGACAGGGGCTGGAAACACCATATATTTT. The encoded protein is CSATPGTGAGNTIYF. The genes are TRBV20-1 and TRBJ1-3; 10 nucleotides line up with TRBD1. CDR1 DFQATT and CDR2 SNEGSKA come from the germline V gene (reference sequence). The CDR3 has 15 residues. Losses at the gene ends were 4 bases for V and 2 bases for J; bases not matched to a gene: 5.

This clonotype was recorded many times. The chain has TRBV9 and TRBJ2-3, with a tentative D call TRBD1 (5 bases). Germline values: CDR1 SGDLS, CDR2 YYNGEE. V gave up 1 base and J gave up 0 bases, with 9 bases separating them. The CDR3 totals 15 residues. DNA for the CDR3: TGTGCCAGCAGCGTACGACAGTCTAGCACAGATACGCAGTATTTT. It specifies CASSVRQSSTDTQYF. The variable domain in full, completed from reference TRBV9 and TRBJ2-3, reads DSGVTQTPKHLITATGQRVTLRCSPRSGDLSVYWYQQSLDQGLQFLIQYYNGEERAKGNILERFSAQQFPDLHSELNLSSLELGDSALYFCASSVRQSSTDTQYFGPGTRLTVL.

Ten or more counts support this clonotype. The genes are TRBV28 and TRBJ1-6; D not resolved. The V end lost 6 bases, the J end lost 3 bases, and 15 bases lay between the germline ends. This CDR3 is built from 16 residues. Germline assignment: CDR1 MDHEN and CDR2 SYDVKM. The CDR3 region has the DNA TGTGCCAGCAGAAAAAGGGAAAATGACTATAATTCACCCCTCCACTTT. This gives the protein CASRKRENDYNSPLHF.

This clonotype was recorded at least ten times. This sequence joins TRBV24-1 and TRBJ1-1; D gene uncertain. Germline V gene lookup returns CDR1 KGHDR and CDR2 SFDVKD. The CDR3 loop spans 13 amino acids. V gave up 6 bases and J gave up 3 bases, with 10 bases separating them. The DNA for the CDR3 is TGTGCCACCAGTCGGGGAGGTTACACTGAAGCTTTCTTT. This sequence encodes CATSRGGYTEAFF.

This clonotype showed up many times. The chain is built from TRBV10-3 and TRBJ2-1; 10 nucleotides align to TRBD2. V was pared by 0 bases and J by 9 bases, with 11 bases of the junction left unmatched. Germline assignment: CDR1 ENHRY and CDR2 SYGVKD. There are 17 residues in the CDR3. The CDR3 loop is CAISESSLAGDSFEQFF. The DNA of the CDR3 is TGTGCCATCAGTGAGTCAAGCCTAGCGGGAGACTCGTTTGAGCAGTTCTTC.

This clonotype was picked up many times. J is TRBJ2-1 and V is TRBV5-1, with D possibly being TRBD1 or TRBD2 (5 bases each). Germline V gene data show CDR1 as SGHRS and CDR2 as YFSETQ. The V and J ends lost 7 bases and 0 bases respectively, with 11 bases between them. The CDR3 is made up of 14 amino acids. The CDR3: CASSAGSSYNEQFF. In DNA form, the CDR3 reads TGCGCCAGCTCCGCAGGGAGCTCCTACAATGAGCAGTTCTTC.

This clonotype came up many times. DNA of the CDR3: TGTGCCAGCAGTAATAGCCTCGGAAACACCATATATTTT. Residues: CASSNSLGNTIYF. V is TRBV6-5 and J is TRBJ1-3; D ambiguous. Trimming took 5 bases from V and 4 from J, leaving 9 bases between them. CDR1 and CDR2 from the germline V gene are MNHEY and SVGAGI. The CDR3 contains 13 residues.